Following are 31 T cell receptor beta chains from one sample sequenced in a study of early T cells in non-severe SARS-CoV-2 infection. TCRdb re-called the 5' RACE reads through MiXCR, storing one row per CDR3 protein. The sample includes approximately 97,000 distinct CDR3 sequences, approximately 10% of them seen just once. The source was whole blood, collected at baseline. These receptors came from an adult who was a healthcare worker with PCR-confirmed SARS-CoV-2 infection or an uninfected control (not recorded which).

This clonotype was found a few times. V gene TRBV9 combines with J gene TRBJ1-4; D is unclear. Germline-derived CDR1 and CDR2 are SGDLS and YYNGEE. The CDR3 sequence is 15 residues long. V lost 0 bases and J lost 8, with 14 bases in between. The CDR3 bases are TGTGCCAGCAGCGTAGAAGGAGGCGTGGGCGAAAAACTGTTTTTT. Translated: CASSVEGGVGEKLFF.

This clonotype was observed a handful of times. V gene TRBV6-6 combines with J gene TRBJ2-1; D not resolved. The germline gives CDR1 MNHNY, CDR2 SVGAGI (reference sequence). This CDR3 has 12 amino acids. The germline V and J ends were trimmed by 6 bases and 6 bases, with 9 bases remaining between them. CDR3 DNA: TGTGCCAGCAGCCCCACGCGCAATGAGCAGTTCTTC. Translation: CASSPTRNEQFF.

The chain has TRBV5-1 and TRBJ2-3; D is tentatively TRBD1 or TRBD2 (5 bases each). Looked up from germline, CDR1 is SGHRS and CDR2 is YFSETQ. CDR3 length: 14 amino acids. V was shortened by 7 bases and J by 1 base, with 13 bases between the two germline ends. In nucleotides, the CDR3 is TGCGCCAGCGAGGACTTAGGGGGCACAGATACGCAGTATTTT. This sequence encodes CASEDLGGTDTQYF.

This clonotype was observed a handful of times. The rearrangement joins TRBV4-1 to TRBJ2-1; the D gene could be TRBD1 or TRBD2 (5 bases each). This CDR3 spans 17 amino acids. Germline loops: CDR1 MGHRA, CDR2 YSYEKL. Trimming took off 1 base at V and 3 bases at J, with 16 bases between the two ends. As DNA, the CDR3 is TGCGCCAGCAGCCAAGGAGGGGCACGACCCGTCTACAATGAGCAGTTCTTC. This sequence encodes CASSQGGARPVYNEQFF.

The genes are TRBV5-6 and TRBJ2-1, with TRBD2 identical over 7 bases. Germline V gene data show CDR1 as SGHDT and CDR2 as YYEEEE. This CDR3 contains 15 residues. With V trimmed by 1 base and J by 3 bases, 4 bases remained unmatched. The CDR3 loop reads CASSLFSGHYNEQFF. CDR3 nucleotides: TGTGCCAGCAGCTTGTTTAGCGGGCACTACAATGAGCAGTTCTTC.

The sample holds many counts of this clonotype. The genes are TRBV19 and TRBJ1-4; 8 nucleotides align to TRBD1. The CDR3 runs to 14 residues. The V and J ends lost 5 bases and 4 bases, in that order; junction bases with no gene match: 3. Germline V gene lookup returns CDR1 LNHDA and CDR2 SQIVND (reference sequence). Here the CDR3 reads CASSVDRGNEKLFF. Written as DNA, the CDR3 is TGTGCCAGTAGTGTCGACAGGGGTAATGAAAAACTGTTTTTT.

The chain links TRBV21-1 to TRBJ1-3. TRBV21-1 is labeled a pseudogene. CDR3 length: 15 amino acids. CDR3 protein: CASSKQSQSGNTIYF. The CDR3 nucleotides read TGTGCCAGCAGCAAACAGAGCCAGTCTGGAAACACCATATATTTT.

CDR3 bases: TGTGCCAGCAGCCCCGGGGAGGGGGAGACCCAGTACTTC. This codes for CASSPGEGETQYF. The chain combines TRBV12-3 or TRBV12-4 with TRBJ2-5; 7 bases match TRBD2. The CDR3 has 13 amino acids. The V and J ends lost 6 bases and 5 bases, in that order; junction bases with no gene match: 6.

V is TRBV6-5 and J is TRBJ1-2; D is perhaps TRBD1 (5 bases). V was clipped by 10 bases and J by 6 bases, with 12 bases between them. This CDR3 contains 11 residues. CDR1 and CDR2 from the germline V gene are MNHEY and SVGAGI. The CDR3 DNA follows: TGTGCCACCTCAGGGTTCAATGGCTACACCTTC. Its protein product is CATSGFNGYTF.

This sequence joins TRBV3-1 and TRBJ2-4; TRBD1 matches 7 bases. The germline CDR1 and CDR2 sequences are LGHDT and YNNKEL (reference sequence). The CDR3 consists of 16 residues. Losses at the gene ends were 4 bases for V and 0 bases for J; bases not matched to a gene: 6. CDR3 in DNA: TGTGCCAGCAGCCTTGGACAGGCACTAGCCAAAAACATTCAGTACTTC. This sequence encodes CASSLGQALAKNIQYF.

This clonotype came up a few times. This chain uses TRBV29-1 with TRBJ1-1, with 8 nucleotides matching TRBD1. Germline CDR1 and CDR2: SQVTM and ANQGSEA. V was pared by 6 bases and J by 1 base, with 1 base of the junction left unmatched. The CDR3 spans 12 residues. The CDR3 loop reads CSVQGANTEAFF. The CDR3 region has the DNA TGCAGCGTGCAGGGGGCGAACACTGAAGCTTTCTTT.

This clonotype was detected only a few times. The chain couples TRBV11-3 to TRBJ2-3; no reliable D call. The CDR3 is 14 amino acids. V was pared by 0 bases and J by 0 bases, with 4 bases between. CDR1 and CDR2 (germline): SGHNT, YENEEA. The CDR3 sequence is CASSLDFSTDTQYF. CDR3 DNA: TGTGCCAGCAGCTTAGATTTCAGCACAGATACGCAGTATTTT. Supplemented by reference TRBV11-3 and TRBJ2-3, the full variable domain reads EAGVVQSPRYKIIEKKQPVAFWCNPISGHNTLYWYLQNLGQGPELLIRYENEEAVDDSQLPKDRFSAERLKGVDSTLKIQPAELGDSAVYLCASSLDFSTDTQYFGPGTRLTVL.

This clonotype was counted ten times or more. V usage is TRBV6-2 or TRBV6-3 and J usage is TRBJ1-2, with D perhaps matching TRBD1 (5 bases). The CDR3 contains 14 residues. Between the trimmed V and J ends, which lost 0 bases and 8 bases, there was a span of 13 bases. CDR1 is MNHEY, CDR2 SVGEGT, per germline. Here the CDR3 reads CASSYSKGVGGYTF. In nucleotides, the CDR3 is TGTGCCAGCAGTTACTCGAAAGGGGTTGGCGGCTACACCTTC.

This clonotype was recorded at least ten times. The chain links TRBV18 to TRBJ2-3; D not resolved. The CDR3 spans 13 residues. With 5 bases removed from V and 2 bases from J, the gap between germline ends came to 8 bases. CDR1 and CDR2 (germline): KGHSH, LQKENI. CDR3 loop: CASSDSTTDTQYF. DNA of the CDR3: TGTGCCAGCTCAGATTCTACCACAGATACGCAGTATTTT.

This clonotype was picked up a small number of times. V gene TRBV20-1 combines with J gene TRBJ1-1; no clear D. In germline, CDR1 is DFQATT, CDR2 SNEGSKA (reference sequence). This CDR3 contains 14 residues. The germline V and J ends were trimmed by 3 bases and 1 base, with 12 bases remaining between them. CDR3 loop: CSASRVGENTEAFF. The CDR3 DNA reads as TGCAGTGCTAGTAGGGTTGGGGAGAACACTGAAGCTTTCTTT.

The chain has TRBV10-3 and TRBJ2-2; D uncertain. The germline V and J ends were trimmed by 5 bases and 2 bases, with 3 bases remaining between them. The CDR3 contains 12 residues. CDR1 and CDR2 (germline): ENHRY, SYGVKD. CDR3 DNA: TGTGCCATCAGTCCCAACACCGGGGAGCTGTTTTTT. Translation gives CAISPNTGELFF.

About this clonotype itself: A read error may be the cause here, since a much bigger clone is one base away. This chain uses TRBV24-1 with TRBJ2-3; TRBD1 matches at 10 bases. The tail of the sequence fits TRBJ1-5 better, so the J call may be wrong. Germline V gene data show CDR1 as KGHDR and CDR2 as SFDVKD. The CDR3 extends over 15 amino acids. The CDR3 here is CATSDRDRGTDTQHF. The CDR3 DNA follows: TGTGCCACCAGTGATCGGGACAGGGGCACAGATACGCAGCATTTT.

This clonotype was recorded a few times. The chain is built from TRBV20-1 and TRBJ2-7, with D perhaps matching TRBD1 (6 bases). V was cut by 2 bases and J by 5 bases, with 13 bases left in between. In germline, CDR1 is DFQATT, CDR2 SNEGSKA (reference sequence). The CDR3 extends over 13 amino acids. CDR3 sequence reads: CSARRDRFNEQYF. CDR3 nucleotide sequence: TGCAGTGCTAGAAGAGACAGGTTCAACGAGCAGTACTTC.

The CDR3 sequence: CSAPSGPDQRLAGVRTSTDTQYF. The DNA of the CDR3 is TGCAGTGCCCCCTCCGGGCCAGACCAAAGACTAGCGGGAGTTCGGACTAGCACAGATACGCAGTATTTT. J is TRBJ2-3 and V is TRBV20-1; 12 bases agree with TRBD2. Germline V CDR1 and CDR2: DFQATT, SNEGSKA (reference sequence). The CDR3 has 23 residues. The junction had 28 bases not matched to a gene; V was cut back by 6 bases and J by 0 bases.

This clonotype has just a few counts. The CDR3 is CAISEAAGQETQYF. The CDR3, as DNA: TGTGCCATCAGTGAGGCGGCGGGCCAAGAGACCCAGTACTTC. The genes are TRBV10-3 and TRBJ2-5; D is perhaps TRBD2 (5 bases). This CDR3 spans 14 amino acids. V gave up 2 bases and J gave up 1 base, with 8 bases separating them. The germline gives CDR1 ENHRY, CDR2 SYGVKD.

The sample holds a few counts of this clonotype. The V and J genes are TRBV18 and TRBJ2-1; tentatively, D is TRBD2 (5 bases). The CDR3 is made up of 13 amino acids. Trimming took 0 bases from V and 7 from J, leaving 7 bases between them. Germline-derived CDR1 and CDR2 are KGHSH and LQKENI. CDR3 nucleotides: TGTGCCAGCTCACCACCAACGGGGAATGAGCAGTTCTTC. Its translation is CASSPPTGNEQFF.

The rearrangement uses TRBV12-3 or TRBV12-4 and TRBJ1-5; D perhaps matches TRBD1 (5 bases). The CDR3 has 13 residues. The V gene lost 3 bases and the J gene lost 5 bases, with 8 bases spanning the gap. CDR3 nucleotide sequence: TGTGCCAGCAGTTTTGGAGGGGATCAGCCCCAGCATTTT. Translation gives CASSFGGDQPQHF.

This clonotype was counted between two and nine times. The conserved phenylalanine or tryptophan is not found at the CDR3 terminus, so this likely reflects a read error. The DNA is omitted, as the CDR3 cannot be located on it reliably, and the CDR3 follows TCRdb's listing. The gene calls are TRBV10-1 and TRBJ2-1; TRBD1 is the table's D call and was not checked against the DNA. The CDR3 region is 8 residues in length, termini included. CDR1 and CDR2 from the germline V gene are WNHNN and SYGVQD (reference sequence). This CDR3 reads CATRPRLG.

This clonotype turned up a few times. The chain has TRBV29-1 and TRBJ2-1, with a possible D match to TRBD1 (5 bases). The germline CDR1 and CDR2 sequences are SQVTM and ANQGSEA. There are 12 residues in the CDR3. Trimming took 4 bases from V and 1 from J, leaving 5 bases between them. The CDR3 bases are TGCAGCGTTGGACAGTCCTACAATGAGCAGTTCTTC. It yields the protein CSVGQSYNEQFF.

The sample holds a few counts of this clonotype. This chain connects TRBV7-9 to TRBJ2-7; the D is unclear. Trimming left V 4 bases short and J 3 bases short, with 19 bases between. The CDR3 extends over 16 amino acids. Germline CDR1 SEHNR, CDR2 FQNEAQ (reference sequence). The CDR3 is CASSSPGVTTIYEQYF. DNA for the CDR3: TGTGCCAGCAGCTCCCCAGGAGTGACAACGATCTACGAGCAGTACTTC.

This clonotype was observed a handful of times. V usage is TRBV7-2 and J usage is TRBJ1-5; D gene unclear. The CDR3 spans 13 residues. V was shortened by 4 bases and J by 5 bases, with 9 bases between the two germline ends. Germline lookup yields CDR1 SGHTA and CDR2 FQGNSA. The CDR3, as DNA: TGTGCCAGCAGCTCCAACGGGGATCAGCCCCAGCATTTT. It translates to CASSSNGDQPQHF.

This clonotype was recorded a few times. The chain employs TRBV5-1 and TRBJ1-2; TRBD1 agrees at 7 bases. In germline, CDR1 is SGHRS, CDR2 YFSETQ. The ends lost 2 bases at V and 1 base at J; junction bases unmatched: 5. This CDR3 has 15 residues. The CDR3 nucleotides are TGCGCCAGCAGCTTCCGGGACAGTCTTAACTATGGCTACACCTTC. Its protein product is CASSFRDSLNYGYTF.

The chain couples TRBV7-9 to TRBJ1-4; TRBD1 aligns across 8 bases. The V and J ends lost 5 bases and 1 base, in that order; junction bases with no gene match: 18. This CDR3 spans 20 amino acids. CDR1 and CDR2 (germline): SEHNR, FQNEAQ (reference sequence). The CDR3 here is CASSPAQDSRGLRTNEKLFF. The CDR3 DNA follows: TGTGCCAGCAGCCCCGCCCAAGATTCCAGGGGGCTTAGAACTAATGAAAAACTGTTTTTT.

V usage is TRBV29-1 and J usage is TRBJ2-5; 9 bases align to TRBD1. CDR3 length equals 13 residues. Germline values: CDR1 SQVTM, CDR2 ANQGSEA. V dropped 4 bases and J dropped 2; count of bases not matched to a gene: 2. CDR3 nucleotide sequence: TGCAGCGTTGCGGGGACAGGGCAAGAGACCCAGTACTTC. Translation gives CSVAGTGQETQYF.

This clonotype has a handful of counts. The chain employs TRBV7-6 and TRBJ1-2; D may be TRBD1 (5 bases). V lost 5 bases and J lost 3, with 13 bases in between. Germline V gene lookup returns CDR1 SGHVS and CDR2 FNYEAQ. The CDR3 consists of 14 residues. The CDR3 bases are TGTGCCAGCAGCCCAGCGGGGGACTACTATGGCTACACCTTC. As protein: CASSPAGDYYGYTF.

This clonotype has a handful of counts. V usage is TRBV20-1 and J usage is TRBJ1-1, with D possibly matching TRBD1 (5 bases). The germline V gene encodes CDR1 DFQATT and CDR2 SNEGSKA (reference sequence). Deletions cut 3 bases from V and 5 bases from J, with 16 bases between. This CDR3 spans 14 amino acids. The CDR3 sequence: CSASEETVFTEAFF. CDR3 DNA: TGCAGTGCTAGTGAAGAGACAGTATTTACTGAAGCTTTCTTT.